The source of this T cell receptor beta chain is a study of blood T cell repertoires in COVID-19 (dated by TCRdb to 2018 to 2020). Regarding the research as a whole: Samples from collaborators originated in the United States, Italy and Spain and spanned both the acute and convalescent phases of COVID-19. Subjects who had been exposed to COVID-19, were actively infected with it, or had recovered from it provided the deeply sampled blood TCRbeta repertoires that made up the dataset. The repertoires were released in a freely available public database meant as a resource for research on the immune response to SARS-CoV-2. The samples were drawn from the first 160 participants of the ongoing ImmuneRACE study and from 950 to 1,500 subjects provided by 6 global collaborators. HLA class I and class II types, where available, came from metadata supplied by the sample provider rather than from assay-based typing. The sample metadata nearly always contained a de-identified subject ID, COVID-19 status, age in years and sex. The prospective study material was composed of cDNA or gDNA derived from T cells, B-cell-depleted T cells, or PBMCs.

Whole blood was collected in K2EDTA tubes by collaborating institutions according to the institutions' own protocols. For TCRbeta analysis, collaborator samples were shipped as frozen whole blood, as isolated PBMCs, or as DNA extracted from either sample type. CDR1 MNHEY and CDR2 SVGAGI are derived from the germline V gene. The CDR3 spans 13 residues, from the cysteine through the phenylalanine. The retained sequence is limited to the CDR3, 39 bases, with the frame set at the first base. The junction shows trimming of 6 bases on V and 4 bases on J, plus 10 bases between the germline ends. The immunoSEQ Assay, a bias-controlled multiplex PCR, was used to amplify TCRbeta CDR3 regions from genomic DNA. The authors' pipeline ran thus. The number of nucleated cells in each sample was estimated from the amplification of reference gene primers within the assay. To quantify the absolute abundance of each unique TCRbeta CDR3 rearrangement, sequence reads were collapsed and filtered. For each sample, productive Simpson clonality was calculated as the square root of Simpson's diversity index across productive rearrangements. In TCRdb, the immuneACCESS table is reduced to in-frame sequences with V and J assigned. These tables do not hold every clone; where another copy was compared, an unresolved V gene accounts for under half, and the others remain unexplained. V, J and clone size are those of that table, while D and trimming were read from the DNA. For this sample there are about 88,000 clones; 90% appear just once. The ten largest clones take up about 1.8% of the sample.

In regard to this clone: The target of this receptor is not known. Base qualities are not at hand, and no much larger clone is one base apart.

Study-wide conclusions, independent of this receptor: Clinical and demographic metadata were provided uncurated, with the amount varying by source and participant.

The chain is encoded by TRBV6-5 joined to TRBJ1-5, with the D gene too uncertain to name. Sequences were obtained from peripheral blood. The receptor's source is a man aged 55 to 69 with acute or convalescent COVID-19. The CDR3 protein sequence reads: CASRAGWNQPQHF. The sequenced DNA: TGTGCCAGCAGAGCAGGTTGGAATCAGCCCCAGCATTTT.